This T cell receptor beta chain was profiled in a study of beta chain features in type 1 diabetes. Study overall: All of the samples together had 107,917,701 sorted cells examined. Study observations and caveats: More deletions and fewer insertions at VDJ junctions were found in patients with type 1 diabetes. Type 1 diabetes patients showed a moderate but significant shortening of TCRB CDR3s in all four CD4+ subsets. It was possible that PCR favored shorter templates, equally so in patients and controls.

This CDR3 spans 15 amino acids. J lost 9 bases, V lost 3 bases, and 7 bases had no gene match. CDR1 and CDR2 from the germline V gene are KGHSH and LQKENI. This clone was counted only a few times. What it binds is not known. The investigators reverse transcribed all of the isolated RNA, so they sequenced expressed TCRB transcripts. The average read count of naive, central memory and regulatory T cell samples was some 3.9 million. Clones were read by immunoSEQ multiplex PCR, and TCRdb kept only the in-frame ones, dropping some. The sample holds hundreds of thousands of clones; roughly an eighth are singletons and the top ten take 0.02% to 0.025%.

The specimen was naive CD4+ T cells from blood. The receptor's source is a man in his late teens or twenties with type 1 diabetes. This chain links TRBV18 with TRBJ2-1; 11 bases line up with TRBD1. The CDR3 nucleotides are TGTGCCAGCTCACCGTCCGGGACAGGGGGGAGTGAGCAGTTCTTC. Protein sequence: CASSPSGTGGSEQFF.